Sequencing of this T cell receptor (beta chain) was carried out in a study of CD8 T cells in Susac syndrome. The authors negatively isolated CD8+ and CD4+ T cells and FACS-enriched TEMRA cells. It was with random hexamers that 0.5 to 1 ug RNA was reverse transcribed. The TCR beta CDR3 was amplified by immunoSEQ multiplex PCR across 54 Vbeta, 13 Jbeta. Each CDR3 protein gets one entry after TCRdb re-called the immunoSEQ multiplex PCR reads with MiXCR. The profile shows 95,000 to 150,000 distinct CDR3 sequences, 90% to 95% of them singletons. In germline, CDR1 is SSHAT, CDR2 FNYEAQ (reference sequence). CDR3 length equals 17 residues. A single count supports this clonotype. Antigen unknown. At one of its ends the junction is not consistent with the germline gene, which may arise from a read error. Notes on the study in general: Regarding the TCR sequencing and HLA analysis, the study admitted that a relatively small number of individuals were involved.

The J gene is TRBJ2-5, the V gene TRBV7-7; tentatively, D is TRBD1 or TRBD2 (6 bases each). The source of this sequence is a human donor in good health. Sequencing was carried out using CD4+ T cells from PBMCs. The CDR3 region is CASSLGVTGGGQETQYF. The CDR3 region has the DNA TGTGCTAGCAGCTTAGGGGTGACAGGAGGGGGACAAGAGACCCAGTACTTC.